This TCR beta chain was observed in a study of blood T cell repertoires in COVID-19. Study at large: Italy, Spain and the United States were the sources of the convalescent and acute COVID-19 samples.

The CDR3 extends over 13 amino acids. The V and J ends lost 6 bases and 6 bases, in that order; junction bases with no gene match: 5. The germline V gene encodes CDR1 SGHNT and CDR2 YYREEE (reference sequence). For recovered donors of Cohort 3, there were two negative PCRs, clearance, or symptom resolution. As originally analysed: The authors estimated nucleated cell counts from reference gene primer amplification. Repertoires were generated with immunoSEQ multiplex PCR, while TCRdb's copy carries only in-frame clones and drops some. V, J and clone size reflect that table, while D and trimming were determined from the DNA. The table includes hundreds of thousands of clones, 65% to 85% detected once.

The rearrangement links TRBV5-4 to TRBJ2-2, with TRBD1 matching over 7 bases. This receptor was taken from a woman aged 60-75 years who had recovered from COVID-19. Material for sequencing was PBMCs or T cells enriched from blood (not recorded which). The CDR3 loop is CASNDRASGELFF. CDR3 nucleotide sequence: TGTGCCAGCAACGACAGGGCGTCCGGGGAGCTGTTTTTT.